A single TCR beta chain is shown here with its context. Its matching antigen is unknown. This specimen comes from a study of cytomegalovirus exposure and HLA in healthy donors. Broader study findings: HLA-A and HLA-B allele assignments for most subjects were reportedly predicted accurately using TCR beta sequences. Likely technical artifact: a cluster of highly shared sequence variants.

The CDR3 runs to 15 residues. CDR1 SGHDT and CDR2 YYEEEE come from the germline V gene. V lost 4 bases, J lost 10 bases, and 10 bases stayed unmatched. Healthy bone marrow donors supplied every sample. Use of 60 Vbeta and 13 Jbeta primers characterized the PCR. Profiling relied on immunoSEQ multiplex PCR, and the TCRdb table lists in-frame clones only, not all of them. In the table there are under 200,000 clones, around 72% of which are singletons. The rearrangement joins TRBV5-6 to TRBJ2-3, with 12 positions matching TRBD1. This TCR derives from a woman in her fifties or sixties in good health and CMV-seropositive. Specimen: PBMCs. CDR3 sequence: CASSLGTGGLNAQYF. The CDR3 DNA sequence: TGTGCCAGCAGCCTTGGGACAGGGGGCTTGAATGCGCAGTATTTT.